The TCR beta chain described here comes from a study of cytomegalovirus exposure and HLA in healthy donors. The PCR used 60 Vbeta and 13 Jbeta primers. The assay was immunoSEQ multiplex PCR, and TCRdb's table has in-frame clones only and misses some. Among fewer than 140,000 clones listed, over 70% were seen once. V lost 0 bases to trimming and J lost 2 bases; unmatched junction nucleotides: 1. CDR1 is SGHRS and CDR2 is YFSETQ in the germline V gene. The CDR3 extends over 15 amino acids. Findings and limits, study-wide: Association of approximately 16,000 TCR beta sequences with HLA alleles was found at 0.05 false discovery rate in a later analysis. As was reported, the classifier diagnosed cytomegalovirus status with high specificity and sensitivity.

This clone was found many times. Its cognate antigen is unknown. The sequence was collected from a male donor in good health and CMV-seropositive. Sequencing was done on a sample of PBMCs. The J gene is TRBJ2-1, the V gene TRBV5-1, with 8 bases aligning to TRBD2. CDR3 loop: CASSLAGGAYNEQFF. Here the CDR3 DNA reads TGCGCCAGCAGCTTGGCGGGGGGGGCCTACAATGAGCAGTTCTTC.